These T cell receptor beta chains were read from a single sample in a study of radiotherapy plus CTLA-4 blockade in lung cancer. Here immunoSEQ multiplex PCR was the method, and the copy in TCRdb shows in-frame clones only, minus some. The sample carries roughly 75,000 clones, about 78% recorded once. The material sequenced was peripheral blood, taken from a patient treated with radiotherapy plus ipilimumab. Source of these receptors: a human donor with non-small cell lung cancer whose response to radiotherapy plus ipilimumab could not be evaluated. Some clones in this sample may be carry-over from other donors' samples. CDR3s include the opening cysteine and the closing phenylalanine or tryptophan. D genes are given only for firm matches. The listing skips clone size in some rows; elsewhere it reads once, few, many or a size class.

TRBJ1-5 NA NA TRBV6-6 TGTGCCAGCAGTTACGCCGTTCGGCAGCCCCAGCATTTT CASSYAVRQPQHF
TRBJ1-4 NA NA TRBV27 TGTGCCAGCAGAAAAAACACGGGGTTGGCTAATGAAAAACTGTTTTTT CASRKNTGLANEKLFF
TRBJ2-1 TRBD2 NA TRBV15 TGTGCCACCAGCAGAGATCCAACGGGGGGCTACAATGAGCAGTTCTTC CATSRDPTGGYNEQFF
TRBJ2-4 TRBD2 NA TRBV5-1 TGCGCCAGCAGCGTGTCCGGGACTAGCGGGGGGGCTGGAAACATTCAGTACTTC CASSVSGTSGGAGNIQYF
TRBJ1-5 NA few TRBV6-1 TGTGCCAGCTCCGCCCCGGGACTCCAGCATTTT CASSAPGLQHF
TRBJ1-5 NA NA TRBV28 TGTGCCAGCACCACAGGCGGCTCCCTCAATCAGCCCCAGCATTTT CASTTGGSLNQPQHF
TRBJ2-3 TRBD2 NA TRBV7-2 TGTGCCAGCAGCGCGGGGACTAGAGCAGATACGCAGTATTTT CASSAGTRADTQYF
TRBJ2-2 TRBD1 NA TRBV5-1 TGCGCCAGCAGCTCTGACAGGGGGATTAACACCGGGGAGCTGTTTTTT CASSSDRGINTGELFF
TRBJ2-7 NA once TRBV2 TGTGCCAGCAGTGATATGGGGGCGGCCTACGAGCAGTACTTC CASSDMGAAYEQYF
TRBJ2-3 NA NA TRBV5-1 TGCGCCAGCAGCACAGGTGCAGATACGCAGTATTTT CASSTGADTQYF
TRBJ2-6 NA NA TRBV27 TGTGCCCCCAGACGGGGGTTAGCCCCTTCTGGGGCCAACGTCCTGACTTTC CAPRRGLAPSGANVLTF
TRBJ2-3 TRBD1 NA TRBV19 TGTGCCAGTAGTATTCCCGGACAGGGTAGCGCAGATACGCAGTATTTT CASSIPGQGSADTQYF
TRBJ1-2 TRBD1 few TRBV19 TGTGCCAGTAGTATAAGGACAGGGGAGCGTGGCTACACCTTC CASSIRTGERGYTF
TRBJ1-5 NA NA TRBV6-1 TGTGCCAGCAGTTTTGGACAGTTCAATCAGCCCCAGCATTTT CASSFGQFNQPQHF
TRBJ2-3 NA NA TRBV7-3 TGTGCCAGCAGCCCAGATTCGGGAGCTCCCACAGATACGCAGTATTTT CASSPDSGAPTDTQYF
TRBJ1-2 NA few TRBV10-3 TGTGCCATCCTGACAGTTTATGGCTACACCTTC CAILTVYGYTF
TRBJ1-2 TRBD1 NA TRBV2 TGTGCCAGCAGCTTAGACAGGGGAGGGGATAACACCTTC CASSLDRGGDNTF
TRBJ2-5 NA NA TRBV7-6 TGTGCCAGCAGCTTAGGCCCAGGGGGGAGTGAGACCCAGTACTTC CASSLGPGGSETQYF
TRBJ1-1 NA NA TRBV6-6 TGTGCCAGCAGTTACCCACAAGGCGGAACTGAAGCTTTCTTT CASSYPQGGTEAFF
TRBJ2-1 TRBD1 NA TRBV6-1 TGTGCCAGCAGTGTGGACAGGGCGGCTGAGCAGTTCTTC CASSVDRAAEQFF
TRBJ2-1 TRBD2 NA TRBV5-1 TGCGCCAGCCGAAGGACTAGCGGGGGTCTCGAGGCGTTCTTC CASRRTSGGLEAFF
TRBJ2-7 NA NA TRBV5-1 TGCGCCAGTAAGCTGGAGGGGACCTACGAGCAGTACTTC CASKLEGTYEQYF
TRBJ1-2 TRBD1 NA TRBV18 TGTGCCAGCTCACCCGGGACAGGGTTTAACTATGGCTACACCTTC CASSPGTGFNYGYTF
TRBJ1-2 NA NA TRBV19 TGTGCCAGTACCACTAGGCAGACGGGAGGCTATGGCTACACCTTC CASTTRQTGGYGYTF
TRBJ2-7 TRBD1 NA TRBV28 TGTGCCAGCAGTGACCTAGGACAGGGGGCGTCCTACGAGCAGTACTTC CASSDLGQGASYEQYF
TRBJ2-2 TRBD2 NA TRBV9 TGTGCCAGCAGCGTCGCGGGGGGGCTCTTACCCGGGGAGCTGTTTTTT CASSVAGGLLPGELFF
TRBJ1-5 NA NA TRBV10-3 TGTGCCATCAGTCAGGGGATGGGCAATCAGCCCCAGCATTTT CAISQGMGNQPQHF
TRBJ1-4 TRBD1 few TRBV27 TGTGCCACCAGGGGGGGTCTTAATGAAAAACTGTTTTTT CATRGGLNEKLFF
TRBJ1-2 TRBD1 once TRBV28 TGTGCCAGCAGGGCCGGGACAGGGGGCGCCTATGGCTACACCTTC CASRAGTGGAYGYTF
TRBJ2-7 TRBD1 NA TRBV7-9 TGTGCCAGCAGCTCGCGGGACAGGGGGCGCTACGAGCAGTACTTC CASSSRDRGRYEQYF
TRBJ2-7 NA NA TRBV5-1 TGCGCCAGCAGCCGTCGGACTACAGGGGCCCTGACCTACGAGCAGTACTTC CASSRRTTGALTYEQYF
TRBJ2-2 TRBD1 NA TRBV5-1 TGCGCCAGCAGCTTCCTATCCGGGACAGGTGGAACCGGGGAGCTGTTTTTT CASSFLSGTGGTGELFF
TRBJ2-7 TRBD1 few TRBV28 TGTGCCAGCAGTTTTGGGACAGGGATAGGGTACGAGCAGTACTTC CASSFGTGIGYEQYF
TRBJ2-5 TRBD2 NA TRBV28 TGTGCCAGCAGCCCGGGGGGACTAGCGGGGAGAGAGACCCAGTACTTC CASSPGGLAGRETQYF
TRBJ1-1 NA NA TRBV19 TGTGCCAGTAGTATAATTTGGGCCAGCCAGAGGAACACTGAAGCTTTCTTT CASSIIWASQRNTEAFF
TRBJ2-1 TRBD2 NA TRBV19 TGTGCCAGTAGTGCCCTAGCGGGGGCACACAATGAGCAGTTCTTC CASSALAGAHNEQFF
TRBJ2-2 TRBD2 NA TRBV28 TGTGCCAGCAGTTTCCCCCCGGCGGGGGAGAACACCGGGGAGCTGTTTTTT CASSFPPAGENTGELFF
TRBJ1-1 NA NA TRBV10-3 TGTGCCACAGCGACAGGTTTGAACACTGAAGCTTTCTTT CATATGLNTEAFF
TRBJ1-4 NA NA TRBV5-6 TGTGCCAGCAGCTTAAAAGGGGCTGGTGAAAAACTGTTTTTT CASSLKGAGEKLFF
TRBJ1-1 NA NA TRBV28 TGTGCCAGCAGTTTATCCCGCGGACTTATGAACACTGAAGCTTTCTTT CASSLSRGLMNTEAFF
TRBJ1-6 NA NA TRBV4-1 TGCGCCAGCAGCCATCAGGCAGATTCACCCCTCCACTTT CASSHQADSPLHF
TRBJ2-2 TRBD2 NA TRBV6-5 TGTGCCAGCAGTTACTCGCGGGGGGGGGCCGGGGAGCTGTTTTTT CASSYSRGGAGELFF
TRBJ1-1 NA NA TRBV29-1 TGCAGCGTTGAAGCATACAGGGTGAACACTGAAGCTTTCTTT CSVEAYRVNTEAFF
TRBJ1-4 NA NA TRBV29-1 TGCAGCGTGGACGGGGGAACTAATGAAAAACTGTTTTTT CSVDGGTNEKLFF